Following are 5 T cell receptor beta chains from one sample sequenced in a study of blood T cell repertoires in COVID-19 (dated by TCRdb to 2018 to 2021). The library was produced with the immunoSEQ multiplex PCR assay. TCRdb mirrors the immuneACCESS table, restricted to in-frame sequences. Some clones are absent from its copies; in checked studies, under half trace to an unresolved V gene, and the reason for the others is unknown. This sample lists a few hundred thousand clones; 70% to 90% were detected once. The top ten clonotypes cover 6.2% of the sample. The sample was peripheral blood. These receptors originate from a man between 60 and 75 years old with acute or convalescent COVID-19.

The V and J genes are TRBV6-5 and TRBJ2-1, with 8 bases aligning to TRBD2. CDR1 is MNHEY, CDR2 SVGAGI, per germline. There are 15 residues in the CDR3. With 8 bases clipped from V and 9 bases from J, the junction kept 15 bases outside the gene matches. In DNA form, the CDR3 reads TGTGCCAGCCGGGAGGGGTTTGGTGTCTTAGGTGAGCAGTTCTTC. Protein product: CASREGFGVLGEQFF.

The chain links TRBV25-1 to TRBJ1-2; D gene unclear. Trimming shortened V by 7 bases and J by 6 bases, and 9 bases separated the two germline ends. Germline V gene lookup returns CDR1 MGHDK and CDR2 SYGVNS. The CDR3 spans 11 residues. The CDR3 protein is CASTGMNGYTF. DNA of the CDR3: TGTGCCAGCACGGGGATGAATGGCTACACCTTC.

This rearrangement joins TRBV29-1 to TRBJ2-7; TRBD2 might be the D (6 bases). The CDR3 length is 11 residues. Germline loops: CDR1 SQVTM, CDR2 ANQGSEA. Trimming cost V 6 bases and J 5 bases, with 11 bases left between them. CDR3 in amino acids: CSVAQRDEQYF. The CDR3 bases are TGCAGCGTGGCACAGCGGGACGAGCAGTACTTC.

As concerns this clone: This clone may be a read error of a much larger clone one base away. This chain links TRBV28 with TRBJ2-1, with D possibly matching TRBD2 (5 bases). This CDR3 is built from 15 residues. V dropped 6 bases and J dropped 0 bases, with 12 bases sitting between them. The germline V gene encodes CDR1 MDHEN and CDR2 SYDVKM. This CDR3 reads CASSPDWSSYNEQFF. In DNA form, the CDR3 reads TGTGCCAGCAGCCCGGACTGGAGCTCCTACAATGAGCAGTTCTTC.

V gene TRBV28 combines with J gene TRBJ1-5, with 8 positions matching TRBD1. This CDR3 has 12 amino acids. The germline CDR1 and CDR2 sequences are MDHEN and SYDVKM. After removal of 10 bases from V and 4 bases from J, the junction contained 3 bases not matched to a gene. CDR3 region: CATRTGNQPQHF. The CDR3 nucleotides read TGTGCCACCCGGACAGGGAATCAGCCCCAGCATTTT.